The present T cell receptor (beta chain) was sequenced within a study of blood T cell repertoires in COVID-19. CDR3 size: 13 residues. Deletions cut 4 bases from V and 0 bases from J, with 9 bases between. CDR1 SQVTM and CDR2 ANQGSEA come from the germline V gene. Clones were sequenced by immunoSEQ multiplex PCR, and TCRdb holds only the in-frame ones, with some missing. The data hold 150,000 to 200,000 clones, with about 90% observed a single time. The gene calls are TRBV29-1 and TRBJ1-1, with a tentative D call TRBD1 (5 bases). The sample was peripheral blood. The TCR originated in a man in his 60s with active or convalescent COVID-19. The CDR3, as DNA: TGCAGCGTTGGTCAGGGCGTGAACACTGAAGCTTTCTTT. It is translated as CSVGQGVNTEAFF.